This is a list of T cell receptor beta chains from one sample in a study of OX40 agonist ivuxolimab in advanced cancers. The data were produced by immunoSEQ multiplex PCR, yet TCRdb's version contains in-frame clones alone and is incomplete. Here the sample spans some 130,000 clones, around nine tenths being singletons. This specimen consisted of CD4+ or CD8+ T cells sorted from blood, obtained in a trial of the OX40 agonist ivuxolimab. These receptor sequences come from an adult with an advanced solid tumor such as melanoma, head and neck, liver or kidney cancer. Each CDR3 is given with its conserved first and last residue. The order of the fields is V gene, D gene, J gene, CDR3 protein, CDR3 DNA. A D gene is named only where the DNA matches it firmly.

TRBV28	.	TRBJ2-4	CASSRLSGFDIQYF	TGTGCCAGCAGTCGCCTTTCAGGGTTCGACATTCAGTACTTC
TRBV6-1	TRBD1	TRBJ1-4	CASSEETGEDEKLFF	TGTGCCAGCAGTGAAGAGACAGGGGAAGATGAAAAACTGTTTTTT
TRBV5-4	.	TRBJ2-7	CASSLAKGGSATYEQYF	TGTGCCAGCAGCTTGGCGAAAGGCGGATCCGCCACCTACGAGCAGTACTTC
TRBV4-2	.	TRBJ1-1	CASSQATRGDTEAFF	TGTGCCAGCAGCCAAGCTACGAGGGGAGACACTGAAGCTTTCTTT
TRBV2	.	TRBJ1-3	CASSAASSGNTIYF	TGTGCCAGCAGTGCGGCCAGCTCTGGAAACACCATATATTTT
TRBV19	.	TRBJ2-2	CASSIPTPIGELFF	TGTGCCAGTAGTATACCAACTCCGATCGGGGAGCTGTTTTTT
TRBV25-1	.	TRBJ2-1	CASRPAGMNEQFF	TGTGCCAGCAGGCCCGCCGGGATGAATGAGCAGTTCTTC
TRBV9	.	TRBJ1-1	CASSVQGWTEAFF	TGTGCCAGCAGCGTACAGGGGTGGACTGAAGCTTTCTTT
TRBV6-6	.	TRBJ2-5	CASSRTVLKAQYF	TGTGCCAGCAGTCGGACAGTACTAAAGGCCCAGTACTTC
TRBV10-3	.	TRBJ2-5	CAISEVQETQYF	TGTGCCATCAGTGAGGTACAAGAGACCCAGTACTTC
TRBV4-1	TRBD2	TRBJ2-1	CASSLQQGAGGPPYNEQFF	TGCGCCAGCAGCCTCCAGCAGGGAGCGGGAGGGCCCCCCTACAATGAGCAGTTCTTC